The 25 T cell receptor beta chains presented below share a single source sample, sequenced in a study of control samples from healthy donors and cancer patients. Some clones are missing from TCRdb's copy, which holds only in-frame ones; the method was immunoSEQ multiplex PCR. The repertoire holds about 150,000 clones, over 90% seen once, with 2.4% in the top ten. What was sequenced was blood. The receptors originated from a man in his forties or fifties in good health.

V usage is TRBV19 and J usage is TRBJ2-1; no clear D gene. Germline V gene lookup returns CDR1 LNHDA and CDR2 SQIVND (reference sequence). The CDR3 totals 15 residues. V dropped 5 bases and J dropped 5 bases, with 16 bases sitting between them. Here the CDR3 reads CASSWLGSSDNEQFF. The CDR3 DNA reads TGTGCCAGTAGTTGGCTAGGTTCGTCGGACAATGAGCAGTTCTTC. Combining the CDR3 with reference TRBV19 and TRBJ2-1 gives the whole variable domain DGGITQSPKYLFRKEGQNVTLSCEQNLNHDAMYWYRQDPGQGLRLIYYSQIVNDFQKGDIAEGYSVSREKKESFPLTVTSAQKNPTAFYLCASSWLGSSDNEQFFGPGTRLTVL.

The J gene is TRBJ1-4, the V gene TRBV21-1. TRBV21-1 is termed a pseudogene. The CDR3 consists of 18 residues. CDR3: CASSKGEGRVRTNEKLFF. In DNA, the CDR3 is TGTGCCAGCAGCAAAGGCGAAGGGCGGGTTAGAACTAATGAAAAACTGTTTTTT.

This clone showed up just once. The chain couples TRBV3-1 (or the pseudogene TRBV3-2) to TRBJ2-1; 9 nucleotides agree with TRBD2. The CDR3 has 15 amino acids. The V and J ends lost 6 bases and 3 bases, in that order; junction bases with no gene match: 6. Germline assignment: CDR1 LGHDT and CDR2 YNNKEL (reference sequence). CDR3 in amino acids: CASRSGTSFYNEQFF. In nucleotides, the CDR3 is TGTGCCAGCAGATCCGGGACTAGCTTCTACAATGAGCAGTTCTTC.

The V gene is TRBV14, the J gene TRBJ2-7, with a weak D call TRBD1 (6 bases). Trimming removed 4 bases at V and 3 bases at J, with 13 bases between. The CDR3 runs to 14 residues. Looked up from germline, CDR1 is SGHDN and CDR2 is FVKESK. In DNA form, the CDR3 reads TGTGCCAGCAGCCCCTTGGGGGCCGGCTACGAGCAGTACTTC. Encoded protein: CASSPLGAGYEQYF.

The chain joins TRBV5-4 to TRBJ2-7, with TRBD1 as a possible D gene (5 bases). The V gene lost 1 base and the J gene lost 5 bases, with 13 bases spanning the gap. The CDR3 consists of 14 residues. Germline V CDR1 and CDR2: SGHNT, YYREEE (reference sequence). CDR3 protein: CASSLLGVLDEQYF. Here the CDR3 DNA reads TGTGCCAGCAGCTTGTTAGGGGTCTTAGACGAGCAGTACTTC.

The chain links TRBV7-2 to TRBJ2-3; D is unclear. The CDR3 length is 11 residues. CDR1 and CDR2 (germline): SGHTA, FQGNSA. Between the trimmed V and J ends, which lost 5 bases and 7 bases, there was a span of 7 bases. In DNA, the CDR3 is TGTGCCAGCAGCGCCGTTAATACGCAGTATTTT. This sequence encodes CASSAVNTQYF.

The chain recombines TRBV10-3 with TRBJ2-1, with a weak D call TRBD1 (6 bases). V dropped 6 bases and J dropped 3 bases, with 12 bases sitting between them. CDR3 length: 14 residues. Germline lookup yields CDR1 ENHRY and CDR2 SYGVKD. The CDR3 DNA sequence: TGTGCCATCAGGCGGACAGCTTTCTACAATGAGCAGTTCTTC. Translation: CAIRRTAFYNEQFF.

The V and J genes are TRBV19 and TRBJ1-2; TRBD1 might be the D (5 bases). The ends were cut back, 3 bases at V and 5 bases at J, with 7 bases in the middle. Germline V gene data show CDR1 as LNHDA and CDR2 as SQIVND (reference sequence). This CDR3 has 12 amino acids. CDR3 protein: CASSISGYGYTF. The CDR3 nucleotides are TGTGCCAGTAGTATCTCAGGGTATGGCTACACCTTC. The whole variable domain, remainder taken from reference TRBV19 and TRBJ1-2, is DGGITQSPKYLFRKEGQNVTLSCEQNLNHDAMYWYRQDPGQGLRLIYYSQIVNDFQKGDIAEGYSVSREKKESFPLTVTSAQKNPTAFYLCASSISGYGYTFGSGTRLTVV.

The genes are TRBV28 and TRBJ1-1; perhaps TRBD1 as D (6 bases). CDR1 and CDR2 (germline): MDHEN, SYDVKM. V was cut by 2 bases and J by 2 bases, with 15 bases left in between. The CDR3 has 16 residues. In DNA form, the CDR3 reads TGTGCCAGCAGTTTAGGGGGCGTTTCTTTAAACACTGAAGCTTTCTTT. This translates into CASSLGGVSLNTEAFF. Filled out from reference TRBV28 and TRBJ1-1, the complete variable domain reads DVKVTQSSRYLVKRTGEKVFLECVQDMDHENMFWYRQDPGLGLRLIYFSYDVKMKEKGDIPEGYSVSREKKERFSLILESASTNQTSMYLCASSLGGVSLNTEAFFGQGTRLTVV.

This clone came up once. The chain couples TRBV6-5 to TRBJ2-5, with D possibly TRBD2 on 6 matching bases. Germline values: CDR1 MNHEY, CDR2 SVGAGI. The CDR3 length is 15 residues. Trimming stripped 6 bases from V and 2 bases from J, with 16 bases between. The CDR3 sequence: CASRDPGTVQETQYF. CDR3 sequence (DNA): TGTGCCAGCAGGGACCCCGGGACTGTACAAGAGACCCAGTACTTC.

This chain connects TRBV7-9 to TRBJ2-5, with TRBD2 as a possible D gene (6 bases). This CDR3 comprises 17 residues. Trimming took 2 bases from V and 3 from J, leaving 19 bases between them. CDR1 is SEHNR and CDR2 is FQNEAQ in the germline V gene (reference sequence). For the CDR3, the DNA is TGTGCCAGCAGCTTAAGCCCTGGTCTAGCGATGAAAGAGACCCAGTACTTC. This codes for CASSLSPGLAMKETQYF.

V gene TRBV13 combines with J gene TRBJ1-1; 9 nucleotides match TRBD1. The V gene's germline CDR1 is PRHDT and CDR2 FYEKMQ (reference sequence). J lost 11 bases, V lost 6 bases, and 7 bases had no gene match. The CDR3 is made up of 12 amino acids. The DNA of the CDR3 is TGTGCCAGCAGTATACGGGGACAGGGCGCTTTCTTT. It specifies CASSIRGQGAFF.

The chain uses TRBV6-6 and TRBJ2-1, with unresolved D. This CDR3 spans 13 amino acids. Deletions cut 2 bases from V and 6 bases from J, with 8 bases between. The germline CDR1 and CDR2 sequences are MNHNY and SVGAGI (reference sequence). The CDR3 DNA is TGTGCCAGCAGTTACGAGATCCTCAATGAGCAGTTCTTC. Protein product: CASSYEILNEQFF.

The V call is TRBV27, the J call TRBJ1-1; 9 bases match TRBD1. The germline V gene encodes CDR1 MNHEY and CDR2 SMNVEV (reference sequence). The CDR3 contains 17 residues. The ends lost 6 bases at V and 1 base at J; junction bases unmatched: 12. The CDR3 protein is CASRPWAPGQGNTEAFF. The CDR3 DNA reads TGTGCCAGCAGACCTTGGGCACCGGGACAGGGGAACACTGAAGCTTTCTTT.

CDR3 region: CASSVGRITNTEAFF. The DNA for the CDR3 is TGTGCCAGCAGCGTCGGGCGTATAACGAACACTGAAGCTTTCTTT. The V call is TRBV5-8, the J call TRBJ1-1; D remains unclear. Between the trimmed V and J ends, which lost 4 bases and 1 base, there was a span of 14 bases. The CDR3 runs to 15 residues. CDR1 SGHTS and CDR2 YDEGEE come from the germline V gene.

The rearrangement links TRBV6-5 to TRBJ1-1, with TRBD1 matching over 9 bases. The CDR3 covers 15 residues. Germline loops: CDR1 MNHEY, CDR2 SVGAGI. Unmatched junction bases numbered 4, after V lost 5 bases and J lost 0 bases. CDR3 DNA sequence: TGTGCCAGCAGTCTACAGGGGGCTCTGAACACTGAAGCTTTCTTT. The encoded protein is CASSLQGALNTEAFF.

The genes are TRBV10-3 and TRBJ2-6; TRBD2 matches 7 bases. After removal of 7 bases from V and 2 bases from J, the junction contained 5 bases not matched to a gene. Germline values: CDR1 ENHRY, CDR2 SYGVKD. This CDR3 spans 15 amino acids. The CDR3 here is CAIMGGGTGANVLTF. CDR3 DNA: TGTGCCATCATGGGGGGAGGGACTGGGGCCAACGTCCTGACTTTC.

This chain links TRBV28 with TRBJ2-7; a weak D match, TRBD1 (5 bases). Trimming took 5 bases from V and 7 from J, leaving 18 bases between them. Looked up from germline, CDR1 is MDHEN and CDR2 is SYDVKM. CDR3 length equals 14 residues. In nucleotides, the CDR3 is TGTGCCAGCAGTCGCACCAGGGTTCTGGGGGAGCAGTACTTC. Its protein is CASSRTRVLGEQYF.

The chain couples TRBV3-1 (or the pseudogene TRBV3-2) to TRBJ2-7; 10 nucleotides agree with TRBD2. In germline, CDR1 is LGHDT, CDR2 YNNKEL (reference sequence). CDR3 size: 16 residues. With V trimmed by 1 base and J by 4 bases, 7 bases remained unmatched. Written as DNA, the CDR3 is TGTGCCAGCAGCCAAGTGCTTCGTAGCGGGAGGTACGAGCAGTACTTC. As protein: CASSQVLRSGRYEQYF.

DNA for the CDR3: TGTGCCACCAGTGATGGGGACAGGGGAGGAGAGACCCAGTACTTC. Translation gives CATSDGDRGGETQYF. This rearrangement joins TRBV24-1 to TRBJ2-5; TRBD1 matches at 10 bases. CDR1 is KGHDR, CDR2 SFDVKD, per germline. The CDR3 is 15 amino acids. V shed 3 bases, J shed 4 bases, and the junction held 4 bases outside the gene matches.

In nucleotides, the CDR3 is TGTGCCAGTAGCCGGGACAGGGGGCCGAACACCGGGGAGCTGTTTTTT. It encodes CASSRDRGPNTGELFF. The chain joins TRBV19 to TRBJ2-2; 12 bases are a match to TRBD1. Trimming took 6 bases from V and 0 from J; bases not matched to a gene: 2. CDR3 size: 16 residues. The germline V gene encodes CDR1 LNHDA and CDR2 SQIVND (reference sequence).

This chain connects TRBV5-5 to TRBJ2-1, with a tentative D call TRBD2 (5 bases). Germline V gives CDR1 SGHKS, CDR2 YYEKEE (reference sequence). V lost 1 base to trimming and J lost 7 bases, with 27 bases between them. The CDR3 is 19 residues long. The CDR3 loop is CASSLFPGRPIKPGNEQFF. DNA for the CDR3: TGTGCCAGCAGCTTGTTCCCGGGCAGGCCAATAAAGCCGGGGAATGAGCAGTTCTTC.

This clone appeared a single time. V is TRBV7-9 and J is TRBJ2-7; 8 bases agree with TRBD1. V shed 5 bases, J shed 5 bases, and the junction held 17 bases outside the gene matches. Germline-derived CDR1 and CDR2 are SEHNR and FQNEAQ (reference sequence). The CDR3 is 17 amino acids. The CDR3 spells CASSRSFGQGAMNEQYF. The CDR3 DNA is TGTGCCAGCAGCCGCTCATTCGGACAGGGCGCTATGAACGAGCAGTACTTC.

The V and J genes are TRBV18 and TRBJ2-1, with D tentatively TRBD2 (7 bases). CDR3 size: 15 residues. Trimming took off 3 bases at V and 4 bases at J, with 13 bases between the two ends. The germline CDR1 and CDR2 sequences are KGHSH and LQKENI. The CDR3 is CASSPGGPPYNEQFF. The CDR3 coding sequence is TGTGCCAGCTCACCGGGGGGGCCCCCTTACAATGAGCAGTTCTTC.

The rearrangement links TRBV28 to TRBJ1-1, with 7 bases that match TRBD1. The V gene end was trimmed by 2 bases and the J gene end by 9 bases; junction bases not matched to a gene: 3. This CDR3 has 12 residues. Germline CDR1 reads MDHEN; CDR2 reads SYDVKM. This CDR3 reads CASSLGQDQAFF. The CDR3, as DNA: TGTGCCAGCAGTTTAGGACAGGACCAAGCTTTCTTT. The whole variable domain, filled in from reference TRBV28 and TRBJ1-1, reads DVKVTQSSRYLVKRTGEKVFLECVQDMDHENMFWYRQDPGLGLRLIYFSYDVKMKEKGDIPEGYSVSREKKERFSLILESASTNQTSMYLCASSLGQDQAFFGQGTRLTVV.